Below, 21 T cell receptor beta chains from the same sample are listed, as sequenced in a study of cytomegalovirus exposure and HLA in healthy donors. With 60 Vbeta and 13 Jbeta primers, the PCR was carried out. Profiled with immunoSEQ multiplex PCR; TCRdb holds only in-frame clones, not every one. The table includes 140,000 to 150,000 clones, about 80% detected once. The sample was PBMCs. These receptors all stem from a woman in her sixties or seventies in good health and CMV-seropositive.

The chain uses TRBV5-6 and TRBJ2-3; 10 bases match TRBD1. Germline V lookup: CDR1 SGHDT, CDR2 YYEEEE. The CDR3 runs to 16 residues. Unmatched junction bases numbered 8, after V lost 4 bases and J lost 3 bases. As DNA, the CDR3 is TGTGCCAGCAGCGGCCGGACAGGGGGAGTGACAGATACGCAGTATTTT. This codes for CASSGRTGGVTDTQYF. The complete variable domain, with remaining parts taken from reference TRBV5-6 and TRBJ2-3, reads DAGVTQSPTHLIKTRGQQVTLRCSPKSGHDTVSWYQQALGQGPQFIFQYYEEEERQRGNFPDRFSGHQFPNYSSELNVNALLLGDSALYLCASSGRTGGVTDTQYFGPGTRLTVL.

The chain uses TRBV5-4 and TRBJ2-3, with TRBD1 identical over 9 bases. Germline assignment: CDR1 SGHNT and CDR2 YYREEE (reference sequence). The CDR3 runs 17 residues. The V gene end was trimmed by 4 bases and the J gene end by 0 bases; junction bases not matched to a gene: 9. The CDR3 is CASSPGQGRISTDTQYF. The CDR3 region has the DNA TGTGCCAGCAGCCCGGGACAGGGTCGGATTAGCACAGATACGCAGTATTTT.

The chain joins TRBV28 to TRBJ2-1; no clear D gene. CDR1 MDHEN and CDR2 SYDVKM come from the germline V gene. The CDR3 extends over 12 amino acids. The ends were cut back, 6 bases at V and 12 bases at J, with 15 bases in the middle. DNA for the CDR3: TGTGCCAGCAGAAGTATAGGAGATGGGCAGTTCTTC. As protein: CASRSIGDGQFF.

This clone was recorded a few times. The chain's CDR3 is CASSPRGPSGGEQYF. The CDR3 bases are TGTGCCAGCAGCCCCCGGGGGCCTAGCGGGGGCGAGCAGTACTTC. The chain recombines TRBV7-9 with TRBJ2-7; 10 nucleotides line up with TRBD2. V was pared by 5 bases and J by 6 bases, with 10 bases of the junction left unmatched. Germline lookup yields CDR1 SEHNR and CDR2 FQNEAQ (reference sequence). The CDR3 consists of 15 residues.

This clone was recorded only once. The genes are TRBV13 and TRBJ2-7; TRBD2 might be the D (5 bases). CDR3 length equals 13 residues. Trimming removed 6 bases from V and 1 base from J, with 10 bases in between. Germline values: CDR1 PRHDT, CDR2 FYEKMQ (reference sequence). The CDR3 reads CASRSTTSYEQYF. The DNA of the CDR3 is TGTGCCAGCAGGTCGACTACTTCCTACGAGCAGTACTTC.

The chain uses TRBV6-4 and TRBJ2-2, with TRBD2 matching 9 bases. From germline, CDR1 is MRHNA and CDR2 SNTAGT. J was trimmed by 8 bases and V by 6 bases; bases with no gene match: 7. CDR3 length: 14 amino acids. Here the CDR3 reads CASRWGLAVGELFF. CDR3 sequence (DNA): TGTGCCAGCAGGTGGGGACTAGCTGTAGGGGAGCTGTTTTTT.

The chain couples TRBV10-3 to TRBJ2-3, with D perhaps matching TRBD2 (6 bases). The CDR3 extends over 15 amino acids. Trimming stripped 3 bases from V and 1 base from J, with 11 bases between. CDR1 is ENHRY, CDR2 SYGVKD, per germline. The CDR3 region is CAISDRAGGTDTQYF. The CDR3 bases are TGTGCCATCAGTGATCGAGCGGGCGGCACAGATACGCAGTATTTT.

This rearrangement joins TRBV6-5 to TRBJ2-7; TRBD1 matches at 7 bases. The CDR3 extends over 13 amino acids. Germline CDR1 reads MNHEY; CDR2 reads SVGAGI. J lost 2 bases, V lost 6 bases, and 4 bases had no gene match. CDR3 bases: TGTGCCAGCAGAGGGACAGACCCCTACGAGCAGTACTTC. Amino acids: CASRGTDPYEQYF.

V gene TRBV6-1 combines with J gene TRBJ2-7, with 7 bases aligning to TRBD1. V shed 6 bases and J 1 base; nucleotides not matched to a gene: 3. The germline V gene encodes CDR1 MNHNS and CDR2 SASEGT. The CDR3 runs to 13 residues. Written as DNA, the CDR3 is TGTGCCAGCAGAGGGACAGTATCCTACGAGCAGTACTTC. Translating gives CASRGTVSYEQYF.

The rearrangement joins TRBV11-2 to TRBJ2-7, with 8 bases identical to TRBD1. Germline V gives CDR1 SGHAT, CDR2 FQNNGV. This CDR3 spans 14 amino acids. Trimming at V came to 3 bases and at J to 4 bases, leaving 5 bases not matched to a gene. The CDR3 DNA reads as TGTGCCAGCAGCTTTGTTCGGACAGGGTACGAGCAGTACTTC. Translated: CASSFVRTGYEQYF.

This rearrangement joins TRBV6-6 to TRBJ1-5; TRBD1 agrees at 8 bases. Germline CDR1 reads MNHNY; CDR2 reads SVGAGI (reference sequence). This CDR3 has 14 amino acids. V lost 6 bases, J lost 8 bases, and 9 bases stayed unmatched. The CDR3 spells CASSLQGDGKPQHF. CDR3 nucleotide sequence: TGTGCCAGCAGCCTACAGGGGGACGGGAAGCCCCAGCATTTT.

This sequence joins TRBV11-3 and TRBJ1-2, with 8 bases matching TRBD1. After removal of 4 bases from V and 2 bases from J, the junction contained 3 bases not matched to a gene. CDR1 and CDR2 from the germline V gene are SGHNT and YENEEA. The CDR3 has 14 amino acids. CDR3: CASSSGQGNYGYTF. The CDR3 region has the DNA TGTGCCAGCAGCTCCGGACAGGGCAACTATGGCTACACCTTC. Supplemented by reference TRBV11-3 and TRBJ1-2, the full variable domain reads EAGVVQSPRYKIIEKKQPVAFWCNPISGHNTLYWYLQNLGQGPELLIRYENEEAVDDSQLPKDRFSAERLKGVDSTLKIQPAELGDSAVYLCASSSGQGNYGYTFGSGTRLTVV.

V is TRBV29-1 and J is TRBJ1-5; D unclear. CDR3 length: 15 residues. Trimming removed 4 bases from V and 0 bases from J, with 13 bases in between. The V gene's germline CDR1 is SQVTM and CDR2 ANQGSEA. CDR3 residues: CSVVTAASSNQPQHF. CDR3 DNA: TGCAGCGTTGTGACGGCAGCGAGTAGCAATCAGCCCCAGCATTTT.

Only one count was recorded for this clone. The gene calls are TRBV28 and TRBJ1-5; 9 bases line up with TRBD1. The CDR3 has 16 amino acids. Germline CDR1 is MDHEN and CDR2 is SYDVKM. Unmatched junction bases numbered 10, after V lost 3 bases and J lost 7 bases. CDR3 protein: CASSFLGGTGLQPQHF. The CDR3 nucleotides read TGTGCCAGCAGTTTCCTTGGGGGGACAGGGCTGCAGCCCCAGCATTTT.

As to this clone: The same CDR3 also results from other DNA sequences found in this sample. The chain has TRBV30 and TRBJ2-5, with a weak D call TRBD2 (6 bases). The DNA end lines up better with TRBJ2-7; the J call may be wrong. The germline gives CDR1 GTSNPN, CDR2 SVGIG (reference sequence). The CDR3 spans 11 residues. The DNA of the CDR3 is TGTGCCTGGGGGACTTTTTACGAGCAGTACTTC. It yields the protein CAWGTFYEQYF.

This sequence joins TRBV7-2 and TRBJ2-1; 8 bases line up with TRBD2. The CDR3 has 16 amino acids. CDR1 and CDR2 from the germline V gene are SGHTA and FQGNSA. J gave up 1 base and V 0 bases, and 2 bases lay outside the gene matches. The CDR3 bases are TGTGCCAGCAGCTTAGCCTCGGGAGGGTCCTACAATGAGCAGTTCTTC. It is translated as CASSLASGGSYNEQFF.

The V call is TRBV4-3, the J call TRBJ2-7; TRBD1 agrees at 8 bases. The length of the CDR3 is 17 residues. From germline, CDR1 is LGHNA and CDR2 YSLEER. J lost 7 bases, V lost 5 bases, and 19 bases had no gene match. The CDR3 region is CASSSDPSGQDRGEQYF. CDR3 bases: TGCGCCAGCAGCAGTGACCCCTCGGGACAGGATCGTGGGGAGCAGTACTTC.

The rearrangement links TRBV29-1 to TRBJ2-7, with 10 bases lining up with TRBD2. The CDR3 loop spans 13 amino acids. Germline trimming cut 7 bases from V and 3 bases from J; bases unmatched to any gene: 6. CDR1 SQVTM and CDR2 ANQGSEA come from the germline V gene. The CDR3 spells CSASGTSDYEQYF. The CDR3 DNA reads as TGCAGCGCCTCCGGGACTAGCGACTACGAGCAGTACTTC.

V and J are TRBV5-6 and TRBJ2-3; 7 positions match TRBD2. Looked up from germline, CDR1 is SGHDT and CDR2 is YYEEEE. V gave up 1 base and J gave up 4 bases; unmatched junction bases: 15. CDR3 length: 18 amino acids. CDR3 nucleotides: TGTGCCAGCAGCTTGAGACGCGCGGCTAGCCGGGGGGCAGATACGCAGTATTTT. It codes for CASSLRRAASRGADTQYF.

The gene calls are TRBV27 and TRBJ2-5; TRBD2 matches 7 bases. CDR1 and CDR2 (germline): MNHEY, SMNVEV (reference sequence). With 3 bases clipped from V and 7 bases from J, the junction kept 14 bases outside the gene matches. The CDR3 length is 16 residues. This chain's CDR3 is CASSLGGDRSFGTQYF. The CDR3, as DNA: TGTGCCAGCAGTTTGGGAGGGGATCGCTCGTTTGGGACCCAGTACTTC.

The chain links TRBV28 to TRBJ2-1; no clear D. V was pared by 7 bases and J by 7 bases, with 8 bases between. CDR1 is MDHEN and CDR2 is SYDVKM in the germline V gene. CDR3 length: 11 amino acids. The CDR3 here is CASTAVNEQFF. CDR3 in DNA: TGTGCCAGCACCGCGGTGAATGAGCAGTTCTTC.